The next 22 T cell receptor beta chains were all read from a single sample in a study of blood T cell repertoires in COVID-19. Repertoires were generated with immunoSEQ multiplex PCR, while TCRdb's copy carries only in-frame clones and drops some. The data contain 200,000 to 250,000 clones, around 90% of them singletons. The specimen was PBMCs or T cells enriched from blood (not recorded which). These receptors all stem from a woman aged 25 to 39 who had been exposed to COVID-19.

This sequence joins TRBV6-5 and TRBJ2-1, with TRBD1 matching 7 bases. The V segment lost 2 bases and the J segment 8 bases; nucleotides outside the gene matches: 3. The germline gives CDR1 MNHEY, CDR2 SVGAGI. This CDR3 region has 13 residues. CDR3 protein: CASSYLDRDEQFF. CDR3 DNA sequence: TGTGCCAGCAGTTACCTTGACAGGGATGAGCAGTTCTTC.

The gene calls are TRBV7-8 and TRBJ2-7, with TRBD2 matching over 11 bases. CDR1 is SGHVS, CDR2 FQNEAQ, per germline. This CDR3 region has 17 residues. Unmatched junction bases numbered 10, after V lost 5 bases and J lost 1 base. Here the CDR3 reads CASSAGLAVLISYEQYF. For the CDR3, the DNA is TGTGCCAGCAGCGCGGGACTAGCGGTTCTGATATCCTACGAGCAGTACTTC.

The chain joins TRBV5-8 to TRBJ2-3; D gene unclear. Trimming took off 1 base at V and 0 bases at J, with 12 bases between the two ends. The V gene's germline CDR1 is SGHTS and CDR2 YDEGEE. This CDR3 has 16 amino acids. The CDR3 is CASSLRLPSSTDTQYF. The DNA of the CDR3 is TGTGCCAGCAGCTTGAGACTTCCATCTAGCACAGATACGCAGTATTTT.

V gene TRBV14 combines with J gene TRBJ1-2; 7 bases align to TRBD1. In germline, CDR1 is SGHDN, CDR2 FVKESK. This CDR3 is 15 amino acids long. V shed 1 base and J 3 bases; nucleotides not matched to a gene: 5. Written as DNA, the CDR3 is TGTGCCAGCAGCCAAGGGGCAGGGGGTTACTATGGCTACACCTTC. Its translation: CASSQGAGGYYGYTF.

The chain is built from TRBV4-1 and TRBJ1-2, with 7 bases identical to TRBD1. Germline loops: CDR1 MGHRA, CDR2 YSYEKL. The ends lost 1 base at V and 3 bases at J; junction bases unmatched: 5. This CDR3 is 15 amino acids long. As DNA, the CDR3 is TGCGCCAGCAGCCAAGGCAGGGGGGAGTACTATGGCTACACCTTC. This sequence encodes CASSQGRGEYYGYTF.

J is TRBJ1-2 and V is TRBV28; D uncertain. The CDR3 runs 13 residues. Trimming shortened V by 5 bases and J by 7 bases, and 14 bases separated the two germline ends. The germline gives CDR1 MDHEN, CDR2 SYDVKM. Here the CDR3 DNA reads TGTGCCAGCAGTCGGATCTTCCGGGGTGGCTACACCTTC. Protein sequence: CASSRIFRGGYTF.

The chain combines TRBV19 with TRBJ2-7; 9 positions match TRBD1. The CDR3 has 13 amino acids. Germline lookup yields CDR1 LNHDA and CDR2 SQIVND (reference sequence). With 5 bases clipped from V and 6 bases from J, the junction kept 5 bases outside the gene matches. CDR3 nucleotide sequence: TGTGCCAGTAGTGGGGACAGGGTGGGCGAGCAGTACTTC. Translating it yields CASSGDRVGEQYF. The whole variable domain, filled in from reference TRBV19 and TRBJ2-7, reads DGGITQSPKYLFRKEGQNVTLSCEQNLNHDAMYWYRQDPGQGLRLIYYSQIVNDFQKGDIAEGYSVSREKKESFPLTVTSAQKNPTAFYLCASSGDRVGEQYFGPGTRLTVT.

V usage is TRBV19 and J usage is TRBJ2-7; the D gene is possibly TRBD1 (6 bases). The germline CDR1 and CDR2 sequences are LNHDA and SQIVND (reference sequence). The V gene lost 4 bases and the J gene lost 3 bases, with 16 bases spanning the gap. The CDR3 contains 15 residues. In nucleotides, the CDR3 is TGTGCCAGTAGTACGGATGGGGGCAACCTCTACGAGCAGTACTTC. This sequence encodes CASSTDGGNLYEQYF.

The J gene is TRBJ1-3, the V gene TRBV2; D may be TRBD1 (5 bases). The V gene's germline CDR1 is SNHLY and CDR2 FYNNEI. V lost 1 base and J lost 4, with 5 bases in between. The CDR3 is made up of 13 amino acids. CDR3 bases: TGTGCCAGCAGTGAAGACAGGGGAAACACCATATATTTT. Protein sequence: CASSEDRGNTIYF.

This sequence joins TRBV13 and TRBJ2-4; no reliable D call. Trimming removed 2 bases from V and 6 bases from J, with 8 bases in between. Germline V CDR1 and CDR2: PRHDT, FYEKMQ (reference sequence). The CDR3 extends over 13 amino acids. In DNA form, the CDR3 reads TGTGCCAGCAGCTTAACCCAGATAAACATTCAGTACTTC. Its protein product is CASSLTQINIQYF.

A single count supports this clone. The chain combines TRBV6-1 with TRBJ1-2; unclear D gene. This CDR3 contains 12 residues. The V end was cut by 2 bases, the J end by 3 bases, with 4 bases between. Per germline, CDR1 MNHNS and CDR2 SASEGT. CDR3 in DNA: TGTGCCAGCAGTGAAATAGACTATGGCTACACCTTC. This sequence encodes CASSEIDYGYTF.

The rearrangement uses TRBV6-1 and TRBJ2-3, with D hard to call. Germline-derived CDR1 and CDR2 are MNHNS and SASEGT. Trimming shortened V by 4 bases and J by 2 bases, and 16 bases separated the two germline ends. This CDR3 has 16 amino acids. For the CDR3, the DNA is TGTGCCAGCAGTGGAGGAACACCCCCCCCCACAGATACGCAGTATTTT. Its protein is CASSGGTPPPTDTQYF.

Here the CDR3 DNA reads TGTGCCAGCAGCCCCTTCCAGACAGGGGCTGGAAACACCATATATTTT. Translation: CASSPFQTGAGNTIYF. J is TRBJ1-3 and V is TRBV5-8; 8 bases agree with TRBD1. Germline values: CDR1 SGHTS, CDR2 YDEGEE. V lost 4 bases to trimming and J lost 2 bases; unmatched junction nucleotides: 8. The CDR3 has 16 amino acids. The complete variable domain, with remaining parts taken from reference TRBV5-8 and TRBJ1-3, reads EAGVTQSPTHLIKTRGQQATLRCSPISGHTSVYWYQQALGLGLQFLLWYDEGEERNRGNFPPRFSGRQFPNYSSELNVNALELEDSALYLCASSPFQTGAGNTIYFGEGSWLTVV.

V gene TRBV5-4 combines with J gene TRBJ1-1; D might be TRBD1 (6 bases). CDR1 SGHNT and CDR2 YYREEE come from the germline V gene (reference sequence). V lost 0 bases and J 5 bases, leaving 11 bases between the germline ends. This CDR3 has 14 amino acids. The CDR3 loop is CASSLVSGVTEAFF. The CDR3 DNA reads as TGTGCCAGCAGCTTGGTTTCAGGGGTGACTGAAGCTTTCTTT.

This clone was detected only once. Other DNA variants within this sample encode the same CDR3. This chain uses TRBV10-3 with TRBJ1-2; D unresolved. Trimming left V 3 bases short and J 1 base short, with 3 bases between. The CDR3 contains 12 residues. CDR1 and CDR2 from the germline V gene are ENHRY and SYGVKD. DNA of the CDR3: TGTGCCATCAGTGACAGTAACTATGGCTACACCTTC. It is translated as CAISDSNYGYTF.

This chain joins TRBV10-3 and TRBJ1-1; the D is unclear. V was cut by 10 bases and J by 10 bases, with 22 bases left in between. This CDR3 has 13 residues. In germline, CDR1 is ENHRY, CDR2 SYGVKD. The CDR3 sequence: CATRGEAPLRAFF. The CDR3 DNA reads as TGTGCCACCCGAGGCGAGGCTCCCCTTCGAGCTTTCTTT.

The CDR3 nucleotides read TGTGCCAGCAGCTCACTTTCAGGAAGTTCACCCCTCCACTTT. Its translation is CASSSLSGSSPLHF. This chain uses TRBV11-1 with TRBJ1-6; D unresolved. The V end was cut by 4 bases, the J end by 9 bases, with 13 bases between. From germline, CDR1 is SGHAT and CDR2 FQDESV (reference sequence). The CDR3 spans 14 residues.

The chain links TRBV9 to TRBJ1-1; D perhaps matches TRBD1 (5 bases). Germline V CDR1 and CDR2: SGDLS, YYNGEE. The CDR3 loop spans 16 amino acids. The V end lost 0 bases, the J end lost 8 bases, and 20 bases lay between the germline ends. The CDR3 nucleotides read TGTGCCAGCAGCGTAGATTGGAGGGGAACGGGACTAGAAGCTTTCTTT. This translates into CASSVDWRGTGLEAFF.

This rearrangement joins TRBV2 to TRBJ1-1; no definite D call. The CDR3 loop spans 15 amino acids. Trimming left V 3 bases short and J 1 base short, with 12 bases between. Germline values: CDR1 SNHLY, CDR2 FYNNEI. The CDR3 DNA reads TGTGCCAGCAGTGAGATGGTGGGCAGGAACACTGAAGCTTTCTTT. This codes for CASSEMVGRNTEAFF.

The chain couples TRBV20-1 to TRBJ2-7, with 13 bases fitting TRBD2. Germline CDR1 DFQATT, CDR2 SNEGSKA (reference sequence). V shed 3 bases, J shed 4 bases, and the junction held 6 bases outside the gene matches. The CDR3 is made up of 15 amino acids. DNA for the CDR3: TGCAGTGCTAGTAGCGGACTAGCGGGAGAGTACGAGCAGTACTTC. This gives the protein CSASSGLAGEYEQYF.

The CDR3 spells CASRQPTNYGYTF. In nucleotides, the CDR3 is TGTGCCAGTCGACAACCAACTAACTATGGCTACACCTTC. This chain connects TRBV6-5 to TRBJ1-2; D gene ambiguous. V lost 9 bases and J lost 0, with 11 bases in between. This CDR3 is built from 13 residues. Germline V gene sequence: CDR1 MNHEY, CDR2 SVGAGI.

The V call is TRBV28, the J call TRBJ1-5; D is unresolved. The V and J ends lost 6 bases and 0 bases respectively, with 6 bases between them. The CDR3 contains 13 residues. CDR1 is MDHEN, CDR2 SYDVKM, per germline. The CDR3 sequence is CASSPNSNQPQHF. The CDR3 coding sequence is TGTGCCAGCAGCCCTAATAGCAATCAGCCCCAGCATTTT.